These T cell receptor beta chains were read from a single sample in a study of human T cells and chemical hapten exposure. TCRdb analysed the RACE reads with MiXCR anew, one entry per CDR3 protein. The sample lists approximately 110,000 distinct CDR3 sequences, about a tenth occurring once. Sequenced here: whole blood, sampled in connection with sensitization to the hapten diphenylcyclopropenone (DPC). The receptors shown here come from a woman between 40 and 50 years old with alopecia areata. Some clones in this sample may be carry-over from other donors' samples. The CDR3 runs from the conserved cysteine through the conserved F or W. A D gene is named only where the DNA matches it firmly. The size of a clone is reported for some rows only, either as once, few or many, or as a class for expanded clones.

abundance: .; v_gene: TRBV11-2; j_gene: TRBJ2-3; d_gene: .; CDR3aa: CASSFSNTQYF; CDR3nt: TGTGCCAGCAGCTTCTCGAATACGCAGTATTTT
abundance: few; v_gene: TRBV15; j_gene: TRBJ2-5; d_gene: .; CDR3aa: CATSRDPAALYQETQYF; CDR3nt: TGTGCCACCAGCAGAGATCCCGCAGCATTGTACCAAGAGACCCAGTACTTC
abundance: .; v_gene: TRBV12-3/TRBV12-4; j_gene: TRBJ2-1; d_gene: .; CDR3aa: CASSLRAEQFF; CDR3nt: TGTGCCAGCAGTTTAAGGGCAGAGCAGTTCTTC
abundance: many; v_gene: TRBV29-1; j_gene: TRBJ2-1; d_gene: .; CDR3aa: CSVPRGGGHEQFF; CDR3nt: TGCAGCGTTCCCCGGGGAGGTGGCCATGAGCAGTTCTTC
abundance: few; v_gene: TRBV6-2/TRBV6-3; j_gene: TRBJ1-2; d_gene: .; CDR3aa: CASSWDPVGFGDRF; CDR3nt: TGTGCCAGCAGTTGGGATCCGGTGGGCTTCGGGGACCGCTTC
abundance: .; v_gene: TRBV6-2/TRBV6-3; j_gene: TRBJ2-2; d_gene: .; CDR3aa: CASSSRGGELFF; CDR3nt: TGTGCCAGCAGTTCCCGAGGCGGGGAGCTGTTTTTT
abundance: many; v_gene: TRBV27; j_gene: TRBJ2-3; d_gene: .; CDR3aa: CASTRGRASTDTQYF; CDR3nt: TGTGCCAGCACCCGAGGACGGGCGAGCACAGATACGCAGTATTTT
abundance: .; v_gene: TRBV11-2; j_gene: TRBJ2-3; d_gene: TRBD1; CDR3aa: CASSSWTGADTQYF; CDR3nt: TGTGCCAGCAGCTCCTGGACAGGGGCAGATACGCAGTATTTT
abundance: few; v_gene: TRBV7-2; j_gene: TRBJ2-7; d_gene: TRBD1; CDR3aa: CASSPGQDGEQYF; CDR3nt: TGTGCCAGCAGCCCCGGACAGGACGGAGAGCAGTACTTC
abundance: .; v_gene: TRBV6-2/TRBV6-3; j_gene: TRBJ2-1; d_gene: .; CDR3aa: CASSQGRQIEQFF; CDR3nt: TGTGCCAGCAGTCAGGGCCGACAAATTGAGCAGTTCTTC
abundance: many; v_gene: TRBV6-2/TRBV6-3; j_gene: TRBJ2-1; d_gene: .; CDR3aa: CASRPPSYNEQFF; CDR3nt: TGTGCCAGCAGGCCACCCAGCTACAATGAGCAGTTCTTC
abundance: many; v_gene: TRBV28; j_gene: TRBJ2-7; d_gene: .; CDR3aa: CASATLQTVEQYF; CDR3nt: TGTGCCAGCGCAACCCTTCAGACGGTCGAGCAGTACTTC
abundance: few; v_gene: TRBV12-3/TRBV12-4; j_gene: TRBJ2-7; d_gene: .; CDR3aa: CASRTWPNYEQYF; CDR3nt: TGTGCCAGCAGAACTTGGCCGAACTACGAGCAGTACTTC
abundance: few; v_gene: TRBV7-9; j_gene: TRBJ1-1; d_gene: .; CDR3aa: CASSLGGVATEAFF; CDR3nt: TGTGCCAGCAGCTTAGGAGGGGTGGCCACTGAAGCTTTCTTT
abundance: .; v_gene: TRBV5-1; j_gene: TRBJ2-5; d_gene: .; CDR3aa: CASSLGYGVETQYF; CDR3nt: TGCGCCAGCAGCTTGGGGTATGGAGTGGAGACCCAGTACTTC
abundance: .; v_gene: TRBV12-5; j_gene: TRBJ2-5; d_gene: TRBD2; CDR3aa: CASGFGLAGGPMETQYF; CDR3nt: TGTGCTAGTGGTTTCGGGCTAGCGGGGGGGCCGATGGAGACCCAGTACTTC
abundance: few; v_gene: TRBV2; j_gene: TRBJ1-5; d_gene: .; CDR3aa: CASSESGGRQPQHF; CDR3nt: TGTGCCAGCAGTGAAAGTGGAGGCCGTCAGCCCCAGCATTTT
abundance: few; v_gene: TRBV7-9; j_gene: TRBJ2-7; d_gene: .; CDR3aa: CASTFQSSDSYEQYF; CDR3nt: TGTGCCAGCACTTTCCAGTCCTCTGACTCCTACGAGCAGTACTTC
abundance: many; v_gene: TRBV6-5; j_gene: TRBJ1-5; d_gene: .; CDR3aa: CASSPLGGFGNQPQHF; CDR3nt: TGTGCCAGCAGTCCACTCGGGGGATTTGGCAATCAGCCCCAGCATTTT
abundance: many; v_gene: TRBV27; j_gene: TRBJ2-7; d_gene: .; CDR3aa: CASSASRDAAYEQYF; CDR3nt: TGTGCCAGCAGTGCATCCCGGGACGCGGCCTACGAGCAGTACTTC
abundance: .; v_gene: TRBV6-2/TRBV6-3; j_gene: TRBJ1-2; d_gene: TRBD1; CDR3aa: CASSYGTVYGYTF; CDR3nt: TGTGCCAGCAGTTACGGGACAGTATACGGCTACACCTTC
abundance: few; v_gene: TRBV5-4; j_gene: TRBJ1-2; d_gene: TRBD1; CDR3aa: CASSGGQGANYGYTF; CDR3nt: TGTGCCAGCAGCGGGGGACAGGGGGCGAACTATGGCTACACCTTC
abundance: .; v_gene: TRBV7-2; j_gene: TRBJ2-2; d_gene: TRBD1; CDR3aa: CASSSKDRINTGELFF; CDR3nt: TGTGCCAGCAGCTCTAAGGACAGGATTAACACCGGGGAGCTGTTTTTT
abundance: many; v_gene: TRBV6-6; j_gene: TRBJ1-2; d_gene: TRBD1; CDR3aa: CASRWTGDVYGYTF; CDR3nt: TGTGCCAGCAGGTGGACAGGGGATGTCTATGGCTACACCTTC
abundance: many; v_gene: TRBV15; j_gene: TRBJ2-3; d_gene: .; CDR3aa: CATSSTGTGQDTQYF; CDR3nt: TGTGCCACCAGCAGCACCGGGACCGGGCAAGATACGCAGTATTTT
abundance: .; v_gene: TRBV6-5; j_gene: TRBJ2-1; d_gene: TRBD1; CDR3aa: CASIKLGGAPNEQFF; CDR3nt: TGTGCCAGCATTAAATTAGGGGGCGCACCGAATGAGCAGTTCTTC
abundance: few; v_gene: TRBV7-2; j_gene: TRBJ1-2; d_gene: TRBD1; CDR3aa: CASSMDRANYGYTF; CDR3nt: TGTGCCAGCAGCATGGACAGGGCGAACTATGGCTACACCTTC
abundance: once; v_gene: TRBV10-3; j_gene: TRBJ2-7; d_gene: .; CDR3aa: CAISGGLSSEQYF; CDR3nt: TGTGCCATCAGTGGTGGACTGTCCTCCGAGCAGTACTTC
abundance: .; v_gene: TRBV9; j_gene: TRBJ2-7; d_gene: TRBD2; CDR3aa: CTSSVGGGTNEQYF; CDR3nt: TGTACCAGCAGCGTTGGCGGGGGTACCAACGAGCAGTACTTC
abundance: few; v_gene: TRBV2; j_gene: TRBJ1-2; d_gene: .; CDR3aa: CASSEIRNYGYTF; CDR3nt: TGTGCCAGCAGTGAAATCAGGAACTATGGCTACACCTTC
abundance: few; v_gene: TRBV7-2; j_gene: TRBJ2-7; d_gene: .; CDR3aa: CASSLVKGPYEQYF; CDR3nt: TGTGCCAGCAGCTTAGTCAAGGGTCCCTACGAGCAGTACTTC
abundance: many; v_gene: TRBV5-1; j_gene: TRBJ1-5; d_gene: TRBD1; CDR3aa: CASSLDGTAGPYSNQPQHF; CDR3nt: TGCGCCAGCAGCTTGGACGGGACAGCCGGTCCTTATAGCAATCAGCCCCAGCATTTT
abundance: few; v_gene: TRBV28; j_gene: TRBJ1-1; d_gene: .; CDR3aa: CASSLLGLRNTEAFF; CDR3nt: TGTGCCAGCAGTTTGCTGGGATTAAGGAACACTGAAGCTTTCTTT
abundance: many; v_gene: TRBV4-3; j_gene: TRBJ2-2; d_gene: TRBD1; CDR3aa: CASSQDGGQGLSGELFF; CDR3nt: TGCGCCAGCAGCCAAGACGGGGGACAGGGGCTCTCCGGGGAGCTGTTTTTT
abundance: many; v_gene: TRBV7-2; j_gene: TRBJ2-3; d_gene: .; CDR3aa: CASSLAWGTQYF; CDR3nt: TGTGCCAGCAGCTTAGCCTGGGGTACGCAGTATTTT
abundance: .; v_gene: TRBV27; j_gene: TRBJ2-7; d_gene: .; CDR3aa: CASSKSGREQYF; CDR3nt: TGTGCCAGCAGCAAATCAGGAAGAGAGCAGTACTTC
abundance: .; v_gene: TRBV5-6; j_gene: TRBJ1-2; d_gene: .; CDR3aa: CASSPTRLNYGYTF; CDR3nt: TGTGCCAGCAGCCCAACCCGGCTGAACTATGGCTACACCTTC
abundance: few; v_gene: TRBV11-2; j_gene: TRBJ2-1; d_gene: .; CDR3aa: CASSTGASSYNEQFF; CDR3nt: TGTGCCAGCAGCACCGGGGCTAGCTCCTACAATGAGCAGTTCTTC
abundance: many; v_gene: TRBV5-4; j_gene: TRBJ1-1; d_gene: .; CDR3aa: CASSATTNTEAFF; CDR3nt: TGTGCCAGCAGCGCTACCACGAACACTGAAGCTTTCTTT
abundance: .; v_gene: TRBV11-2; j_gene: TRBJ1-6; d_gene: .; CDR3aa: CASSLEVGGSPLHF; CDR3nt: TGTGCCAGCAGCTTAGAAGTGGGGGGGTCACCCCTCCACTTT
abundance: few; v_gene: TRBV2; j_gene: TRBJ2-5; d_gene: .; CDR3aa: CASVRATGQETQYF; CDR3nt: TGTGCCAGCGTGCGGGCCACCGGCCAAGAGACCCAGTACTTC
abundance: .; v_gene: TRBV7-2; j_gene: TRBJ1-2; d_gene: .; CDR3aa: CASSLAARQDGYTF; CDR3nt: TGTGCCAGCAGCTTAGCGGCAAGGCAGGATGGCTACACCTTC
abundance: few; v_gene: TRBV6-2/TRBV6-3; j_gene: TRBJ2-1; d_gene: TRBD2; CDR3aa: CASQERGSLNEQFF; CDR3nt: TGTGCCAGCCAAGAGCGGGGAAGCCTCAATGAGCAGTTCTTC
abundance: .; v_gene: TRBV6-1; j_gene: TRBJ1-5; d_gene: .; CDR3aa: CASRAGGDGNQPQHF; CDR3nt: TGTGCCAGCCGCGCGGGGGGCGATGGCAATCAGCCCCAGCATTTT
abundance: few; v_gene: TRBV20-1; j_gene: TRBJ1-6; d_gene: .; CDR3aa: CSANSGSPLHF; CDR3nt: TGCAGTGCTAACAGCGGTTCACCCCTCCACTTT
abundance: many; v_gene: TRBV5-1; j_gene: TRBJ2-3; d_gene: .; CDR3aa: CASSLDQGRRTQYF; CDR3nt: TGCGCCAGCAGCTTGGATCAGGGGAGGCGTACGCAGTATTTT
abundance: many; v_gene: TRBV23-1; j_gene: TRBJ1-4; d_gene: TRBD1; CDR3aa: CARQRTGLDEKLFF; CDR3nt: TGCGCCCGCCAACGGACAGGGCTGGACGAAAAACTGTTTTTT
abundance: .; v_gene: TRBV5-1; j_gene: TRBJ2-1; d_gene: .; CDR3aa: CASSHSQSSYNEQFF; CDR3nt: TGCGCCAGCAGCCACTCACAGAGCTCCTACAATGAGCAGTTCTTC
abundance: many; v_gene: TRBV29-1; j_gene: TRBJ2-1; d_gene: TRBD2; CDR3aa: CSVEASGGPLNEQFF; CDR3nt: TGCAGCGTTGAAGCTAGCGGGGGGCCCCTTAACGAGCAGTTCTTC
abundance: many; v_gene: TRBV23-1; j_gene: TRBJ2-3; d_gene: TRBD2; CDR3aa: CASSPRGPAGGLRDTQYF; CDR3nt: TGCGCCAGCAGTCCTAGGGGACCTGCGGGGGGGCTGAGAGATACGCAGTATTTT
abundance: few; v_gene: TRBV12-3/TRBV12-4; j_gene: TRBJ1-2; d_gene: TRBD1; CDR3aa: CASSPTGLEGYTF; CDR3nt: TGTGCCAGCAGCCCGACAGGGCTGGAAGGCTACACCTTC
abundance: few; v_gene: TRBV28; j_gene: TRBJ2-2; d_gene: .; CDR3aa: CASSGGGSNTGELFF; CDR3nt: TGTGCCAGCAGTGGGGGAGGCTCGAACACCGGGGAGCTGTTTTTT
abundance: few; v_gene: TRBV2; j_gene: TRBJ2-2; d_gene: .; CDR3aa: CASSEVVMPGELFF; CDR3nt: TGTGCCAGCAGTGAAGTGGTCATGCCAGGGGAGCTGTTTTTT
abundance: few; v_gene: TRBV12-3/TRBV12-4; j_gene: TRBJ2-1; d_gene: .; CDR3aa: CASSFIGRGNEQFF; CDR3nt: TGTGCCAGCAGTTTTATCGGCAGGGGAAATGAGCAGTTCTTC